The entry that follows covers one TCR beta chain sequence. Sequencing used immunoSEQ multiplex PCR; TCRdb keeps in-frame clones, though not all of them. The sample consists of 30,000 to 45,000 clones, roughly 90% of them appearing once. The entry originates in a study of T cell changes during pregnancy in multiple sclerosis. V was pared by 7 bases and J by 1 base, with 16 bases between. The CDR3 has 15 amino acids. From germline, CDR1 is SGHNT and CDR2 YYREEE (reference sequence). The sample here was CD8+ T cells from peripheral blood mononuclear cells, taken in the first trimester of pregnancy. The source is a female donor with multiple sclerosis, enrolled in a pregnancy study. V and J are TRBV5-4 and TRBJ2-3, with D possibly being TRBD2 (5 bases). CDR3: CASAEAETRTDTQYF. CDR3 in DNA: TGTGCCAGCGCTGAAGCGGAAACACGCACAGATACGCAGTATTTT. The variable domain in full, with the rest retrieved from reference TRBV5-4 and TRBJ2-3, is ETGVTQSPTHLIKTRGQQVTLRCSSQSGHNTVSWYQQALGQGPQFIFQYYREEENGRGNFPPRFSGLQFPNYSSELNVNALELDDSALYLCASAEAETRTDTQYFGPGTRLTVL.